This T cell receptor beta chain was profiled in a study of CD8 T cells in ankylosing spondylitis. This clonotype was seen only a few times. Its antigen remains unidentified. Each TCR beta library was made by quantitative 5'-RACE that incorporated molecular barcodes. MiXCR, applied by TCRdb to the 5' RACE reads, yields one record per CDR3 protein. The sample yields about 150,000 distinct CDR3 sequences, 30% to 40% seen once. General study results and limits: For ankylosing spondylitis blood, a TCR beta motif of roughly 8 highly homologous variants appeared characteristic. Matched ankylosing spondylitis synovial fluid reportedly showed significant enrichment of disease-linked clones.

Trimming took 2 bases from V and 4 from J, leaving 20 bases between them. Germline lookup yields CDR1 MDHEN and CDR2 SYDVKM. The CDR3 runs to 17 residues. Source material: synovial fluid, either unsorted or a sorted T cell fraction (not recorded which). The chain has TRBV28 and TRBJ1-2, with D uncertain. The source is a male donor with ankylosing spondylitis. The CDR3 DNA is TGTGCCAGCAGTTTAATCTCGCCGCAGACACCATCCTATGGCTACACCTTC. It translates to CASSLISPQTPSYGYTF.